This entry concerns a single T cell receptor (beta chain). This entry belongs to a study of T cell changes during pregnancy in multiple sclerosis. Germline V gives CDR1 SGHAT, CDR2 FQNNGV. The junction had 0 bases not matched to a gene; V was cut back by 0 bases and J by 5 bases. The CDR3 has 14 amino acids. Only in-frame clones appear in the TCRdb table, and some are missing; sequencing was by immunoSEQ multiplex PCR. The table includes approximately 130,000 clones, 90% to 98% detected once. The chain employs TRBV11-2 and TRBJ1-4; 7 bases fit TRBD1. The source is a female donor with multiple sclerosis, enrolled in a pregnancy study. Sequencing was performed on peripheral blood, taken after pregnancy. The CDR3 DNA reads as TGTGCCAGCAGCTTAGACAGGGGGAATGAAAAACTGTTTTTT. Encoded protein: CASSLDRGNEKLFF.